This TCR beta chain was sequenced for a study of T cells in Graves' hyperthyroidism and ophthalmopathy. The table lists this clonotype with a count of one. Since a much larger clone is just one base distant, this may be a read error. The CDR3 runs 18 residues. Germline V gives CDR1 MDHEN, CDR2 SYDVKM. The TCR beta CDR3 regions underwent amplification using RNA transcripts as the source. With the HTBI primer set, the TCR CDR3 went through a first round of RT-PCR. Each CDR3 protein is one row after TCRdb ran MiXCR on the multiplex PCR reads. The sample records 700,000 or so distinct CDR3 sequences, approximately 14% being singletons.

Material for sequencing was blood. The chain uses TRBV28 and TRBJ2-4, with D possibly TRBD2 on 8 matching bases. The origin of this receptor is a woman between 45 and 60 years old with Graves' ophthalmopathy. As DNA, the CDR3 is TGTGCCAGCAGTTCGGGGGGGGGACCGGAGGGGGCCAAAACCATTCAGTACTTC. It codes for CASSSGGGPEGAKTIQYF.